One sample yielded the 28 T cell receptor beta chains listed below, sequenced in a study of blood T cell repertoires in COVID-19. The method was immunoSEQ multiplex PCR; TCRdb's version includes in-frame clones alone and lacks a portion of them. The profile shows just over 300,000 clones, roughly 87% of them singletons. The sequenced material came from PBMCs or T cells enriched from blood (not recorded which). These receptors were collected from a woman aged 18-29 years who had recovered from COVID-19.

On this clone: The same CDR3 also results from other DNA sequences found in this sample. The V and J genes are TRBV9 and TRBJ2-7, with 10 bases fitting TRBD2. CDR3 length: 15 residues. The V gene end was trimmed by 4 bases and the J gene end by 2 bases; junction bases not matched to a gene: 6. Germline V gene sequence: CDR1 SGDLS, CDR2 YYNGEE. As DNA, the CDR3 is TGTGCCAGCAGCCCCCGGACTAGCGGTCCCTACGAGCAGTACTTC. Protein: CASSPRTSGPYEQYF. Full variable domain (remainder filled in from reference TRBV9 and TRBJ2-7): DSGVTQTPKHLITATGQRVTLRCSPRSGDLSVYWYQQSLDQGLQFLIQYYNGEERAKGNILERFSAQQFPDLHSELNLSSLELGDSALYFCASSPRTSGPYEQYFGPGTRLTVT.

This rearrangement joins TRBV4-2 to TRBJ1-3; perhaps TRBD1 as D (5 bases). The CDR3 contains 17 residues. V was cut by 0 bases and J by 0 bases, with 12 bases left in between. Germline values: CDR1 LGHNA, CDR2 YNFKEQ. The CDR3 region is CASSQDRQGFSGNTIYF. The DNA for the CDR3 is TGTGCCAGCAGCCAAGATCGGCAGGGTTTCTCTGGAAACACCATATATTTT.

This chain joins TRBV24-1 and TRBJ2-6, with unresolved D. CDR1 KGHDR and CDR2 SFDVKD come from the germline V gene. The CDR3 is 15 amino acids. The V end lost 11 bases, the J end lost 0 bases, and 13 bases lay between the germline ends. CDR3 in DNA: TGTGCCATCGGCCCAGGCATCTCTGGGGCCAACGTCCTGACTTTC. It yields the protein CAIGPGISGANVLTF.

Here the CDR3 reads CALGLAGTQETQYF. DNA for the CDR3: TGTGCCCTAGGACTAGCGGGGACCCAAGAGACCCAGTACTTC. The J gene is TRBJ2-5, the V gene TRBV30; 12 nucleotides match TRBD2. The CDR3 totals 14 residues. Trimming removed 8 bases from V and 1 base from J; junction bases left unmatched: 5. CDR1 GTSNPN and CDR2 SVGIG come from the germline V gene (reference sequence).

The chain uses TRBV5-6 and TRBJ2-5; TRBD2 matches at 10 bases. This CDR3 is built from 18 residues. The germline gives CDR1 SGHDT, CDR2 YYEEEE. V shed 3 bases, J shed 2 bases, and the junction held 13 bases outside the gene matches. The CDR3 DNA reads as TGTGCCAGCAGCTCCCGGAGGCTAGCGGGAGTCGGGCAAGAGACCCAGTACTTC. This encodes CASSSRRLAGVGQETQYF.

The chain recombines TRBV10-3 with TRBJ1-6; 8 bases fit TRBD1. Germline-derived CDR1 and CDR2 are ENHRY and SYGVKD. The CDR3 contains 15 residues. The V segment lost 4 bases and the J segment 10 bases; nucleotides outside the gene matches: 9. The CDR3 is CAISGRDQGASPLHF. CDR3 sequence (DNA): TGTGCCATCAGTGGCCGGGACCAGGGGGCATCACCCCTCCACTTT.

The rearrangement uses TRBV7-2 and TRBJ1-1; D is unresolved. With 2 bases removed from V and 4 bases from J, the gap between germline ends came to 11 bases. The CDR3 is made up of 14 amino acids. CDR1 is SGHTA, CDR2 FQGNSA, per germline. The CDR3 region is CASSLIPSGTEAFF. The CDR3 nucleotides are TGTGCCAGCAGCTTAATCCCCAGCGGCACTGAAGCTTTCTTT.

In this sample, this clone turned up a few times. The rearrangement uses TRBV5-6 and TRBJ2-3; no reliable D call. The CDR3 length is 12 residues. Trimming pared 4 bases from V and 6 bases from J, leaving 9 bases between. CDR1 is SGHDT and CDR2 is YYEEEE in the germline V gene. In DNA, the CDR3 is TGTGCCAGCAGCCCCGGTGTTGATACGCAGTATTTT. Translation: CASSPGVDTQYF.

This clone was seen a single time. The chain has TRBV7-2 and TRBJ2-2; no reliable D call. The CDR3 covers 16 residues. Germline lookup yields CDR1 SGHTA and CDR2 FQGNSA. V lost 1 base and J 4 bases, leaving 13 bases between the germline ends. As DNA, the CDR3 is TGTGCCAGCAGCTTAGGGGCCAGCCTAACCACCGGGGAGCTGTTTTTT. Translating gives CASSLGASLTTGELFF.

V and J are TRBV28 and TRBJ1-2, with D unclear. The CDR3 extends over 17 amino acids. CDR1 is MDHEN, CDR2 SYDVKM, per germline. V was pared by 2 bases and J by 3 bases, with 19 bases between. The CDR3 here is CASSLQDSEPSDYGYTF. The CDR3 DNA reads TGTGCCAGCAGTTTACAGGACTCCGAACCGTCGGACTATGGCTACACCTTC.

The rearrangement uses TRBV4-1 and TRBJ2-5; 10 bases are shared with TRBD2. V lost 3 bases, J lost 7 bases, and 23 bases stayed unmatched. CDR3 length equals 20 residues. Germline CDR1 MGHRA, CDR2 YSYEKL. Here the CDR3 DNA reads TGCGCCAGCAGCCAGACTGCCCCTAGCGGGAGCTCAACTCGGGTGGGGACCCAGTACTTC. Its protein product is CASSQTAPSGSSTRVGTQYF.

V and J are TRBV5-1 and TRBJ1-3, with D possibly matching TRBD1 (6 bases). The V and J ends lost 3 bases and 4 bases respectively, with 17 bases between them. The CDR3 runs to 16 residues. Germline V gene lookup returns CDR1 SGHRS and CDR2 YFSETQ. This CDR3 reads CASSWNRVSEGNTIYF. CDR3 DNA sequence: TGCGCCAGCAGCTGGAACAGGGTTTCGGAAGGAAACACCATATATTTT.

The rearrangement joins TRBV9 to TRBJ1-4; 7 bases fit TRBD1. The CDR3 extends over 14 amino acids. The V gene end was trimmed by 3 bases and the J gene end by 5 bases; junction bases not matched to a gene: 4. Germline values: CDR1 SGDLS, CDR2 YYNGEE. The CDR3 protein is CASSETGRNEKLFF. In DNA form, the CDR3 reads TGTGCCAGCAGCGAGACAGGGCGAAATGAAAAACTGTTTTTT.

This chain joins TRBV30 and TRBJ1-4; TRBD1 might be the D (5 bases). The ends were cut back, 1 base at V and 5 bases at J, with 11 bases in the middle. The germline V gene has CDR1 GTSNPN and CDR2 SVGIG (reference sequence). The CDR3 is made up of 14 amino acids. CDR3 in amino acids: CAWSAGTGNEKLFF. CDR3 DNA sequence: TGTGCCTGGAGTGCCGGGACTGGGAATGAAAAACTGTTTTTT.

The sample holds a few counts of this clone. Additional DNA sequences in this sample encode the identical CDR3. The chain combines TRBV6-5 with TRBJ1-2; a possible D gene is TRBD1 (5 bases). This CDR3 spans 14 amino acids. Germline V gene data show CDR1 as MNHEY and CDR2 as SVGAGI. V shed 2 bases and J shed 2 bases, with 9 bases lying between them. Here the CDR3 DNA reads TGTGCCAGCAGTTACCTCGACAGCAACTATGGCTACACCTTC. It encodes CASSYLDSNYGYTF.

V usage is TRBV7-6 and J usage is TRBJ2-2, with 9 nucleotides matching TRBD2. V was pared by 5 bases and J by 8 bases, with 3 bases of the junction left unmatched. CDR3 length: 13 residues. The germline gives CDR1 SGHVS, CDR2 FNYEAQ. The DNA for the CDR3 is TGTGCCAGCAGCCGTAGCGGGAGTGGGGAGCTGTTTTTT. Translating gives CASSRSGSGELFF.

The chain carries TRBV7-2 and TRBJ1-4, with 10 bases aligning to TRBD1. Germline CDR1 and CDR2: SGHTA and FQGNSA. The CDR3 runs to 17 residues. V shed 5 bases, J shed 4 bases, and the junction held 10 bases outside the gene matches. The DNA of the CDR3 is TGTGCCAGCAGCCTCCAACCGGGACAGGGGTTTAATGAAAAACTGTTTTTT. This encodes CASSLQPGQGFNEKLFF.

V and J are TRBV4-3 and TRBJ2-1; no reliable D call. This CDR3 comprises 17 residues. CDR1 LGHNA and CDR2 YSLEER come from the germline V gene. V was pared by 1 base and J by 0 bases, with 13 bases between. CDR3 nucleotide sequence: TGCGCCAGCAGCCAAGGTTTTGCGGCAAGCTCCTACAATGAGCAGTTCTTC. Translation: CASSQGFAASSYNEQFF.

V gene TRBV5-1 combines with J gene TRBJ2-1; D is ambiguous. The CDR3 has 13 residues. Trimming removed 0 bases at V and 5 bases at J, with 6 bases between. Germline V gives CDR1 SGHRS, CDR2 YFSETQ. CDR3 in DNA: TGCGCCAGCAGCTTGGTAACTAACAATGAGCAGTTCTTC. Translated, it gives CASSLVTNNEQFF.

This sequence joins TRBV6-5 and TRBJ2-5; 7 bases fit TRBD1. Trimming removed 5 bases from V and 2 bases from J; junction bases left unmatched: 5. The CDR3 loop spans 14 amino acids. Germline V gene data show CDR1 as MNHEY and CDR2 as SVGAGI. CDR3 in DNA: TGTGCCAGCAGTCGCACGGGACAGCAAGAGACCCAGTACTTC. Its translation: CASSRTGQQETQYF.

CDR3 region: CASSEIGQANTEAFF. The CDR3 nucleotides are TGTGCCAGCAGTGAAATAGGACAGGCAAACACTGAAGCTTTCTTT. This chain uses TRBV2 with TRBJ1-1; 7 bases fit TRBD1. Germline lookup yields CDR1 SNHLY and CDR2 FYNNEI. Trimming cost V 2 bases and J 2 bases; bases outside gene matches: 5. There are 15 residues in the CDR3.

This chain connects TRBV5-4 to TRBJ2-2; D not resolved. The CDR3 has 14 residues. The V gene's germline CDR1 is SGHNT and CDR2 YYREEE (reference sequence). Deletions cut 3 bases from V and 0 bases from J, with 6 bases between. CDR3 in amino acids: CASSSPANTGELFF. CDR3 bases: TGTGCCAGCAGCTCGCCAGCGAACACCGGGGAGCTGTTTTTT.

A few counts support this clone. The chain is built from TRBV6-5 and TRBJ1-2; 7 nucleotides match TRBD1. Germline V gene lookup returns CDR1 MNHEY and CDR2 SVGAGI. The CDR3 has 16 residues. With V trimmed by 2 bases and J by 1 base, 7 bases remained unmatched. The CDR3 sequence is CASSYIGTDFNYGYTF. The DNA of the CDR3 is TGTGCCAGCAGTTACATCGGGACAGATTTTAACTATGGCTACACCTTC.

The CDR3 protein is CASSPFTDRTTEAFF. In nucleotides, the CDR3 is TGTGCCAGCAGTCCATTCACCGACAGAACCACTGAAGCTTTCTTT. V usage is TRBV6-5 and J usage is TRBJ1-1; possible D gene TRBD1, 5 bases. V was pared by 5 bases and J by 4 bases, with 17 bases between. Germline CDR1 MNHEY, CDR2 SVGAGI. CDR3 length: 15 residues.

The chain carries TRBV30 and TRBJ1-1, with D possibly being TRBD1 (5 bases). Germline V gives CDR1 GTSNPN, CDR2 SVGIG (reference sequence). The CDR3 is 12 residues long. V was trimmed by 1 base and J by 7 bases, leaving 10 bases between them. The CDR3 DNA follows: TGTGCCTGGAGTGGCCGACAGCTTGAAGCTTTCTTT. This encodes CAWSGRQLEAFF.

The chain couples TRBV15 to TRBJ2-2, with TRBD2 matching over 13 bases. Germline CDR1 and CDR2: LNHNV and YYDKDF (reference sequence). J lost 5 bases, V lost 3 bases, and 9 bases had no gene match. There are 18 residues in the CDR3. This chain's CDR3 is CATSRNLGLAGETGELFF. For the CDR3, the DNA is TGTGCCACCAGCAGGAACCTCGGACTAGCGGGAGAAACCGGGGAGCTGTTTTTT.

In its sample, this clone is medium-sized. V and J are TRBV28 and TRBJ1-2; D possibly corresponds to TRBD1 (5 bases). CDR1 MDHEN and CDR2 SYDVKM come from the germline V gene. Deletions cut 3 bases from V and 2 bases from J, with 22 bases between. The CDR3 runs to 18 residues. This chain's CDR3 is CASSFGAPGPTGNYGYTF. CDR3 bases: TGTGCCAGCAGTTTTGGGGCCCCCGGGCCAACGGGCAACTATGGCTACACCTTC.

DNA for the CDR3: TGTGCCAGCAGCCGAACCGGGACAGGAAAGTTCTTC. The encoded protein is CASSRTGTGKFF. This chain joins TRBV7-2 and TRBJ2-1; 8 nucleotides line up with TRBD1. Germline loops: CDR1 SGHTA, CDR2 FQGNSA. V was pared by 5 bases and J by 14 bases, with 8 bases of the junction left unmatched. CDR3 length: 12 amino acids.